This is a list of T cell receptor beta chains from one sample in a study of T cell changes during pregnancy in multiple sclerosis. TCRdb's table, derived via immunoSEQ multiplex PCR, lists solely in-frame clones and lacks some. The data contain tens of thousands of clones, roughly 90% of them singletons. Sequencing was performed on CD8+ T cells from peripheral blood mononuclear cells, taken after pregnancy. These receptor sequences come from a female donor with multiple sclerosis, enrolled in a pregnancy study. Both conserved end residues are part of each CDR3. The D gene is left open where the match is weak. Where a row states a size, it is once, few, many or the class of an expanded clone; other rows omit it.

clone size: -; CDR3 length: 17; V gene: TRBV29-1; J gene: TRBJ2-6; D gene: TRBD2; CDR3 DNA: TGCAGCGTTATAGCGGGGTATAGTTTGACTGGGGCCAACGTCCTGACTTTC; CDR3 protein: CSVIAGYSLTGANVLTF
clone size: -; CDR3 length: 13; V gene: TRBV9; J gene: TRBJ1-6; D gene: TRBD1; CDR3 DNA: TGTGCCAGCCGACAGGGAGAAAATTCACCCCTCCACTTT; CDR3 protein: CASRQGENSPLHF
clone size: -; CDR3 length: 13; V gene: TRBV6-5; J gene: TRBJ1-1; D gene: TRBD1; CDR3 DNA: TGTGCCAGCAGTTACTCACAGGGGCTTGAAGCTTTCTTT; CDR3 protein: CASSYSQGLEAFF
clone size: -; CDR3 length: 15; V gene: TRBV4-3; J gene: TRBJ2-6; D gene: -; CDR3 DNA: TGCGCCAGCAGCCAAGAACAGTCTGGGGCCAACGTCCTGACTTTC; CDR3 protein: CASSQEQSGANVLTF
clone size: -; CDR3 length: 17; V gene: TRBV27; J gene: TRBJ1-5; D gene: -; CDR3 DNA: TGTGCCAGCAGTCTCATAGGGGGGGCGGACGCCAATCAGCCCCAGCATTTT; CDR3 protein: CASSLIGGADANQPQHF
clone size: -; CDR3 length: 16; V gene: TRBV4-2; J gene: TRBJ2-5; D gene: TRBD2; CDR3 DNA: TGTGCCAGCAGCCAAGGGGAGCGGGGGGGCAGCGAGACCCAGTACTTC; CDR3 protein: CASSQGERGGSETQYF
clone size: once; CDR3 length: 17; V gene: TRBV5-8; J gene: TRBJ1-6; D gene: TRBD1; CDR3 DNA: TGTGCCAGCAACGTGGGGGACAGGAGCTCCTATAATTCACCCCTCCACTTT; CDR3 protein: CASNVGDRSSYNSPLHF
clone size: -; CDR3 length: 14; V gene: TRBV7-9; J gene: TRBJ1-5; D gene: -; CDR3 DNA: TGTGCCAGCAGCCCCACAGGCCCTAATCAGCCCCAGCATTTT; CDR3 protein: CASSPTGPNQPQHF
clone size: -; CDR3 length: 15; V gene: TRBV19; J gene: TRBJ2-7; D gene: TRBD1; CDR3 DNA: TGTGCCAGTAGTACCCCCCGACAGGGATGGTACGAGCAGTACTTC; CDR3 protein: CASSTPRQGWYEQYF
clone size: -; CDR3 length: 16; V gene: TRBV6-6; J gene: TRBJ1-2; D gene: -; CDR3 DNA: TGTGCCAGCAGTTACTCGAAAAGCGGGAACCGCTATGGCTACACCTTC; CDR3 protein: CASSYSKSGNRYGYTF
clone size: -; CDR3 length: 14; V gene: TRBV4-1; J gene: TRBJ2-5; D gene: -; CDR3 DNA: TGCGCCAGCAGCCAGGTCCAGGGTTCCGAGACCCAGTACTTC; CDR3 protein: CASSQVQGSETQYF
clone size: -; CDR3 length: 14; V gene: TRBV7-3; J gene: TRBJ2-7; D gene: TRBD1; CDR3 DNA: TGTGCCAACAGCCCGACAGGGGCTGGGGACGAGCAGTACTTC; CDR3 protein: CANSPTGAGDEQYF
clone size: -; CDR3 length: 16; V gene: TRBV4-2; J gene: TRBJ2-6; D gene: -; CDR3 DNA: TGTGCCAGCAGCCAAGCTACTAGCTCTGGGGCCAACGTCCTGACTTTC; CDR3 protein: CASSQATSSGANVLTF
clone size: -; CDR3 length: 16; V gene: TRBV7-9; J gene: TRBJ2-5; D gene: -; CDR3 DNA: TGTGCCAGCAGCTCCCCTAGAGGGCGCGAAAGAGAGACCCAGTACTTC; CDR3 protein: CASSSPRGRERETQYF
clone size: -; CDR3 length: 14; V gene: TRBV27; J gene: TRBJ2-7; D gene: TRBD1; CDR3 DNA: TGTGCCAGCAGCTTATACAGGGGATCCTACGAGCAGTACTTC; CDR3 protein: CASSLYRGSYEQYF
clone size: once; CDR3 length: 17; V gene: TRBV6-1; J gene: TRBJ2-5; D gene: TRBD2; CDR3 DNA: TGTGCCAGCAGTGCCTTACTAGCGGGGCTTTTCGAAGAGACCCAGTACTTC; CDR3 protein: CASSALLAGLFEETQYF
clone size: -; CDR3 length: 15; V gene: TRBV4-3; J gene: TRBJ1-2; D gene: TRBD1; CDR3 DNA: TGCGCCAGCAGCCCCGAGGAGACAGGGGGTCGGGGCTACACCTTC; CDR3 protein: CASSPEETGGRGYTF
clone size: once; CDR3 length: 13; V gene: TRBV9; J gene: TRBJ1-2; D gene: -; CDR3 DNA: TGTGCCAGCAGCGGCGGAGGGGTAGCTGGCTACACCTTC; CDR3 protein: CASSGGGVAGYTF
clone size: few; CDR3 length: 18; V gene: TRBV5-4; J gene: TRBJ2-7; D gene: -; CDR3 DNA: TGTGCCAGCAGCTTGGCGGGGGGCGGGTTCCAAATATCCTACGAGCAGTACTTC; CDR3 protein: CASSLAGGGFQISYEQYF
clone size: -; CDR3 length: 13; V gene: TRBV6-5; J gene: TRBJ1-2; D gene: TRBD1; CDR3 DNA: TGTGCCAGCAGTTATGGCAGGGGGAATGGCTACACCTTC; CDR3 protein: CASSYGRGNGYTF
clone size: -; CDR3 length: 14; V gene: TRBV19; J gene: TRBJ1-5; D gene: -; CDR3 DNA: TGTGCCAGTAGTCCGAGAATGAGCAATCAGCCCCAGCATTTT; CDR3 protein: CASSPRMSNQPQHF
clone size: few; CDR3 length: 12; V gene: TRBV7-8; J gene: TRBJ2-1; D gene: -; CDR3 DNA: TGTGCCAGCAGCTCCTCGAGGAATGAGCAGTTCTTC; CDR3 protein: CASSSSRNEQFF
clone size: -; CDR3 length: 15; V gene: TRBV4-1; J gene: TRBJ2-5; D gene: TRBD2; CDR3 DNA: TGCGCCAGCAGCGCGCGGGGGGGTCTTATAGAGACCCAGTACTTC; CDR3 protein: CASSARGGLIETQYF
clone size: -; CDR3 length: 17; V gene: TRBV25-1; J gene: TRBJ2-3; D gene: TRBD1; CDR3 DNA: TGTGCCAGCAGTGATGGACAGGCCATAACCCTTACAGATACGCAGTATTTT; CDR3 protein: CASSDGQAITLTDTQYF
clone size: -; CDR3 length: 14; V gene: TRBV18; J gene: TRBJ2-7; D gene: -; CDR3 DNA: TGTGCCAGCTCACTAGAGCCCACCGATTACGAGCAGTACTTC; CDR3 protein: CASSLEPTDYEQYF
clone size: -; CDR3 length: 15; V gene: TRBV9; J gene: TRBJ1-3; D gene: TRBD1; CDR3 DNA: TGTGCCAGCAGCTCACCCAGTCGGGGGACAGACACCATATATTTT; CDR3 protein: CASSSPSRGTDTIYF
clone size: -; CDR3 length: 12; V gene: TRBV29-1; J gene: TRBJ2-7; D gene: -; CDR3 DNA: TGCAGCGTCACGGGGGACTCCTACGAGCAGTACTTC; CDR3 protein: CSVTGDSYEQYF
clone size: -; CDR3 length: 15; V gene: TRBV4-2; J gene: TRBJ2-7; D gene: -; CDR3 DNA: TGTGCCAGCAGCCAGCTTCTCGACAGTTCTGTCGAGCAGTACTTC; CDR3 protein: CASSQLLDSSVEQYF
clone size: -; CDR3 length: 17; V gene: TRBV5-1; J gene: TRBJ2-1; D gene: TRBD2; CDR3 DNA: TGCGCCAGCAGCCAGGGACTAGCGGGGGGAAATATCGATGAGCAGTTCTTC; CDR3 protein: CASSQGLAGGNIDEQFF
clone size: -; CDR3 length: 13; V gene: TRBV9; J gene: TRBJ2-1; D gene: TRBD2; CDR3 DNA: TGTGCCAGCAGCGTAGCTGGGGGGGGTGAGCAGTTCTTC; CDR3 protein: CASSVAGGGEQFF
clone size: -; CDR3 length: 17; V gene: TRBV9; J gene: TRBJ1-2; D gene: -; CDR3 DNA: TGTGCCAGCAGCCCCCCCCGGGGTATAGGAGCTAACTATGGCTACACCTTC; CDR3 protein: CASSPPRGIGANYGYTF
clone size: -; CDR3 length: 15; V gene: TRBV9; J gene: TRBJ1-1; D gene: -; CDR3 DNA: TGTGCCAGCAGCGTATCCTTGGCGGGGGGAACTGAAGCTTTCTTT; CDR3 protein: CASSVSLAGGTEAFF
clone size: -; CDR3 length: 12; V gene: TRBV6-1; J gene: TRBJ1-2; D gene: TRBD1; CDR3 DNA: TGTGCCACCCGGACAGGGGGCTATGGCTACACCTTC; CDR3 protein: CATRTGGYGYTF
clone size: -; CDR3 length: 15; V gene: TRBV4-3; J gene: TRBJ2-2; D gene: TRBD1; CDR3 DNA: TGCGCCAGCAGCGCTGGACAGGGGAACACCGGGGAGCTGTTTTTT; CDR3 protein: CASSAGQGNTGELFF
clone size: -; CDR3 length: 15; V gene: TRBV5-1; J gene: TRBJ1-2; D gene: TRBD1; CDR3 DNA: TGCGCCAGCAGCTTTGGCCCCCCGACAGGGGAGGGCTACACCTTC; CDR3 protein: CASSFGPPTGEGYTF
clone size: -; CDR3 length: 16; V gene: TRBV2; J gene: TRBJ2-3; D gene: -; CDR3 DNA: TGTGCCAGCAGTGAAGCGGGAGCAAGTGTCGCAGATACGCAGTATTTT; CDR3 protein: CASSEAGASVADTQYF
clone size: -; CDR3 length: 17; V gene: TRBV11-2; J gene: TRBJ1-3; D gene: TRBD1; CDR3 DNA: TGTGCCAGCAGTCCAACAGGGGCAGACTACTCTGGAAACACCATATATTTT; CDR3 protein: CASSPTGADYSGNTIYF
clone size: -; CDR3 length: 15; V gene: TRBV5-4; J gene: TRBJ1-1; D gene: -; CDR3 DNA: TGTGCCAGCAGCTTCGGGGTTGTCACCTCTGACGGGGCTTTCTTT; CDR3 protein: CASSFGVVTSDGAFF
clone size: once; CDR3 length: 15; V gene: TRBV27; J gene: TRBJ1-1; D gene: -; CDR3 DNA: TGTGCCAGCAGTTTAGTGGGGGCGGGGGACACTGAAGCTTTCTTT; CDR3 protein: CASSLVGAGDTEAFF
clone size: -; CDR3 length: 13; V gene: TRBV6-5; J gene: TRBJ1-2; D gene: -; CDR3 DNA: TGTGCCAGCAGTTACGCAGGGAATGGTGGCTACACCTTC; CDR3 protein: CASSYAGNGGYTF
clone size: -; CDR3 length: 15; V gene: TRBV7-2; J gene: TRBJ2-1; D gene: TRBD2; CDR3 DNA: TGTGCCAGCAGCCCCCCCGGAGCGGGGGGGCTTGAGCAGTTCTTC; CDR3 protein: CASSPPGAGGLEQFF